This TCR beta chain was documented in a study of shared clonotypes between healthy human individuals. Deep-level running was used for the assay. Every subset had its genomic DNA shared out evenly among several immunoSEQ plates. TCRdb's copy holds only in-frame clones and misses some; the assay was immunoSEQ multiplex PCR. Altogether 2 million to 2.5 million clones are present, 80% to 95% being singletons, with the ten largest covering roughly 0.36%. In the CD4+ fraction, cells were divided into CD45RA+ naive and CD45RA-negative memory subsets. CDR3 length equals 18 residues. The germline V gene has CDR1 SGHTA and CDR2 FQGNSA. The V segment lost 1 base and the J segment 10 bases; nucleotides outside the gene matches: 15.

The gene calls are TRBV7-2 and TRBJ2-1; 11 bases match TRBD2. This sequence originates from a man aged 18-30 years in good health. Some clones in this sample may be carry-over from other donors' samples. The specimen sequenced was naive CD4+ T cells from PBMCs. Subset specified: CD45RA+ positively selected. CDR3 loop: CASSLELIPGTSGSEQFF. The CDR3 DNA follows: TGTGCCAGCAGCTTAGAGTTAATCCCCGGGACTAGCGGCTCCGAGCAGTTCTTC.